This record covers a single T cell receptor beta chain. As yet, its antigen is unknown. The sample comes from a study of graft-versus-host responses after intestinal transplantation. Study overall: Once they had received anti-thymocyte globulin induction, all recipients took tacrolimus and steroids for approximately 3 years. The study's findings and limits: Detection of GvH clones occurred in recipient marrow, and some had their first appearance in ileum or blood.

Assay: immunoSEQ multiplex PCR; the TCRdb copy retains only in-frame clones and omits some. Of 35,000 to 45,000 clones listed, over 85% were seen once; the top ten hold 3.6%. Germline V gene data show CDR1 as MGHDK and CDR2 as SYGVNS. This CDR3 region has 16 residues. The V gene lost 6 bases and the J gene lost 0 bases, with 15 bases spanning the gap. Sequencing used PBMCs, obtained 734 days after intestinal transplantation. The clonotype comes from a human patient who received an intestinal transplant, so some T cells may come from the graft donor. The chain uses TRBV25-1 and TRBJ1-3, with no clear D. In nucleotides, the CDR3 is TGTGCCAGCAGCCCGGTCGGCGATAGCTCTGGAAACACCATATATTTT. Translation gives CASSPVGDSSGNTIYF. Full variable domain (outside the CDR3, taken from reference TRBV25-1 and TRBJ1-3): EADIYQTPRYLVIGTGKKITLECSQTMGHDKMYWYQQDPGMELHLIHYSYGVNSTEKGDLSSESTVSRIRTEHFPLTLESARPSHTSQYLCASSPVGDSSGNTIYFGEGSWLTVV.